One and the same sample provided the 13 T cell receptor beta chains below, sequenced in a study of long-term antiretroviral therapy in people with HIV. The immunoSEQ assay was v3.0, run at survey level. Here immunoSEQ multiplex PCR was the method, and the copy in TCRdb shows in-frame clones only, minus some. This sample yields 25,000 to 35,000 clones, of which 88% are seen a single time; less than 8.5% belongs to the top ten. Sequenced material: unsorted PBMCs, taken about 5 years before starting antiretroviral therapy. Every receptor here comes from a man between 45 and 60 years old with HIV.

The V gene is TRBV18, the J gene TRBJ2-5, with no clear D. The CDR3 totals 11 residues. The germline CDR1 and CDR2 sequences are KGHSH and LQKENI. Deletions cut 3 bases from V and 6 bases from J, with 5 bases between. The CDR3: CASSPQQTQYF. The CDR3, as DNA: TGTGCCAGCTCACCTCAGCAGACCCAGTACTTC. Based on the CDR3 plus reference TRBV18 and TRBJ2-5, the full variable domain is NAGVMQNPRHLVRRRGQEARLRCSPMKGHSHVYWYRQLPEEGLKFMVYLQKENIIDESGMPKERFSAEFPKEGPSILRIQQVVRGDSAAYFCASSPQQTQYFGPGTRLLVL.

The V call is TRBV11-2, the J call TRBJ1-3; D is uncertain. Deletions cut 1 base from V and 0 bases from J, with 7 bases between. CDR1 and CDR2 (germline): SGHAT, FQNNGV. CDR3 length: 15 residues. The CDR3 coding sequence is TGTGCCAGCAGCTTAGTTGGGTTCTCTGGAAACACCATATATTTT. Residues: CASSLVGFSGNTIYF. Supplemented by reference TRBV11-2 and TRBJ1-3, the full variable domain reads EAGVAQSPRYKIIEKRQSVAFWCNPISGHATLYWYQQILGQGPKLLIQFQNNGVVDDSQLPKDRFSAERLKGVDSTLKIQPAKLEDSAVYLCASSLVGFSGNTIYFGEGSWLTVV.

The chain is built from TRBV12-5 and TRBJ1-1; D remains ambiguous. The CDR3 totals 15 residues. V was pared by 1 base and J by 1 base, with 10 bases between. The germline CDR1 and CDR2 sequences are LGHNT and FRNRAP. CDR3 sequence reads: CASGLGLTWNTEAFF. The CDR3 region has the DNA TGTGCTAGTGGTTTGGGCCTGACATGGAACACTGAAGCTTTCTTT.

The chain employs TRBV7-3 and TRBJ2-1; TRBD2 matches at 13 bases. The CDR3 totals 15 residues. Germline V gives CDR1 SGHTA, CDR2 FQGTGA. V was pared by 4 bases and J by 6 bases, with 3 bases of the junction left unmatched. The CDR3 sequence: CASSSTSGGANEQFF. DNA of the CDR3: TGTGCCAGCAGCTCAACTAGCGGGGGGGCCAATGAGCAGTTCTTC.

The rearrangement links TRBV27 to TRBJ2-7; D possibly uses TRBD1 or TRBD2 (5 bases each). Trimming removed 2 bases at V and 3 bases at J, with 14 bases between. Germline V CDR1 and CDR2: MNHEY, SMNVEV (reference sequence). The CDR3 consists of 15 residues. The CDR3 here is CASSLGAWGYYEQYF. The CDR3 DNA reads TGTGCCAGCAGTTTAGGGGCTTGGGGGTACTACGAGCAGTACTTC.

CDR3: CASSFRPYTDTQYF. The CDR3 DNA sequence: TGTGCCAGCAGCTTCAGACCCTACACAGATACGCAGTATTTT. The chain couples TRBV7-2 to TRBJ2-3; D is ambiguous. Trimming removed 3 bases from V and 2 bases from J, with 9 bases in between. The length of the CDR3 is 14 residues. The germline CDR1 and CDR2 sequences are SGHTA and FQGNSA.

The genes are TRBV7-8 and TRBJ1-5; 7 bases are shared with TRBD1. The CDR3 runs to 12 residues. In germline, CDR1 is SGHVS, CDR2 FQNEAQ. The V and J ends lost 3 bases and 16 bases, in that order; junction bases with no gene match: 9. The CDR3 protein is CASSFDRVEQHF. CDR3 nucleotides: TGTGCCAGCAGCTTCGACAGGGTAGAACAACATTTT. The whole variable domain, filled in from reference TRBV7-8 and TRBJ1-5, reads GAGVSQSPRYKVAKRGQDVALRCDPISGHVSLFWYQQALGQGPEFLTYFQNEAQLDKSGLPSDRFFAERPEGSVSTLKIQRTQQEDSAVYLCASSFDRVEQHFGDGTRLSIL.

This chain connects TRBV27 to TRBJ2-7; D remains ambiguous. Germline loops: CDR1 MNHEY, CDR2 SMNVEV (reference sequence). The CDR3 is 15 residues long. V lost 3 bases and J lost 3, with 15 bases in between. CDR3 DNA: TGTGCCAGCAGTTTTCTTTATGGACCCAGCTACGAGCAGTACTTC. It encodes CASSFLYGPSYEQYF.

This sequence joins TRBV5-5 and TRBJ1-6; D unclear. The V gene lost 0 bases and the J gene lost 7 bases, with 8 bases spanning the gap. The CDR3 extends over 14 amino acids. The V gene's germline CDR1 is SGHKS and CDR2 YYEKEE (reference sequence). The CDR3 DNA follows: TGTGCCAGCAGCTTGGCCTCCGTCAATTCACCCCTCCACTTT. Translation: CASSLASVNSPLHF. The variable domain in full, with the rest retrieved from reference TRBV5-5 and TRBJ1-6, is DAGVTQSPTHLIKTRGQQVTLRCSPISGHKSVSWYQQVLGQGPQFIFQYYEKEERGRGNFPDRFSARQFPNYSSELNVNALLLGDSALYLCASSLASVNSPLHFGNGTRLTVT.

The table lists this clone with a count of one. The CDR3, as DNA: TGTGCCAGCAGCCCCGCCAGAACAACTGAAGCTTTCTTT. This encodes CASSPARTTEAFF. This sequence joins TRBV11-2 and TRBJ1-1; no clear D gene. This CDR3 spans 13 amino acids. Germline V gives CDR1 SGHAT, CDR2 FQNNGV. Trimming left V 5 bases short and J 5 bases short, with 12 bases between.

The V gene is TRBV5-1, the J gene TRBJ2-3, with 7 bases matching TRBD1. Trimming removed 0 bases from V and 9 bases from J; junction bases left unmatched: 10. The CDR3 loop spans 15 amino acids. The germline gives CDR1 SGHRS, CDR2 YFSETQ. CDR3 nucleotides: TGCGCCAGCAGCTTGGGTTTTACAGGGGCCGAGACGCAGTATTTT. Protein product: CASSLGFTGAETQYF.

The V gene is TRBV5-1, the J gene TRBJ2-2; D not certain. V lost 0 bases and J 0 bases, leaving 3 bases between the germline ends. This CDR3 region has 14 residues. Per the germline V gene, CDR1 is SGHRS and CDR2 is YFSETQ. The CDR3 DNA sequence: TGCGCCAGCAGCTTGGCAGCGAACACCGGGGAGCTGTTTTTT. Its translation: CASSLAANTGELFF.

The CDR3 DNA is TGCGCCAGCAGCTTGTATTGGCAGACAAACACCGGGGAGCTGTTTTTT. It encodes CASSLYWQTNTGELFF. J is TRBJ2-2 and V is TRBV5-1; D is unresolved. The V end was cut by 1 base, the J end by 2 bases, with 12 bases between. CDR1 is SGHRS, CDR2 YFSETQ, per germline. The CDR3 runs to 16 residues.